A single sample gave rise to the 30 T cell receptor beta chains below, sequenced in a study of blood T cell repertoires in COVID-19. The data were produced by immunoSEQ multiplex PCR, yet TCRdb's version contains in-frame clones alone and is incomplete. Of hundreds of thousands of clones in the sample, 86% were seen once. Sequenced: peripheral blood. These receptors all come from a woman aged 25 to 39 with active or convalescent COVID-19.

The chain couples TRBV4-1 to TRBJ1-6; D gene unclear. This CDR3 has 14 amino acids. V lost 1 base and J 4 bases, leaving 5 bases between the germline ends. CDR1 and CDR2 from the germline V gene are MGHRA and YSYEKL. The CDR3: CASSQVIYNSPLHF. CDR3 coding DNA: TGCGCCAGCAGCCAAGTCATTTATAATTCACCCCTCCACTTT.

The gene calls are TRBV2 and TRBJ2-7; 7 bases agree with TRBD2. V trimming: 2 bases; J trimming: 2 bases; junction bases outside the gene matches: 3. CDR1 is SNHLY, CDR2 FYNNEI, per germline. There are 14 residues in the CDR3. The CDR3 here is CASSETSATYEQYF. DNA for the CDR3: TGTGCCAGCAGTGAAACTAGCGCGACCTACGAGCAGTACTTC.

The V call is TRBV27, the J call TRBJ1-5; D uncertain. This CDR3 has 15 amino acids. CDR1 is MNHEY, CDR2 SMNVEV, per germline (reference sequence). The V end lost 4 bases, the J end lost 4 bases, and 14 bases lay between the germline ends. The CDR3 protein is CASSYGNSPNQPQHF. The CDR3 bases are TGTGCCAGCAGTTACGGGAACTCCCCAAATCAGCCCCAGCATTTT.

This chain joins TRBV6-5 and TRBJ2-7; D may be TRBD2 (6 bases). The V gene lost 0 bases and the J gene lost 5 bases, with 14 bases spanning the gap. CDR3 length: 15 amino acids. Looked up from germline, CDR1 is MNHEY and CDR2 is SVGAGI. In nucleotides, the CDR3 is TGTGCCAGCAGTTACTCTTTCAGGGACTTTAACGAGCAGTACTTC. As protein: CASSYSFRDFNEQYF.

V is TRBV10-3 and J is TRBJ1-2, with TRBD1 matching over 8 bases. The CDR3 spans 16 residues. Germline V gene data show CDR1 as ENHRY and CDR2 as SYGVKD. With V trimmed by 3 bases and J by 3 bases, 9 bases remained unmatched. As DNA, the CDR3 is TGTGCCATCAGTGACTTTCCAGGGGGCGCGGACTATGGCTACACCTTC. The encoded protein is CAISDFPGGADYGYTF.

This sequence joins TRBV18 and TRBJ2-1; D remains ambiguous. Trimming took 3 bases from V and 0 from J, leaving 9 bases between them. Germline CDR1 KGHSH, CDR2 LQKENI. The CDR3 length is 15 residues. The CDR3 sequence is CASSPPLSSYNEQFF. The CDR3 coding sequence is TGTGCCAGCTCACCCCCACTTAGCTCCTACAATGAGCAGTTCTTC.

CDR3: CASSEGSGGQDEQYF. CDR3 nucleotide sequence: TGTGCCAGCAGTGAAGGATCGGGGGGGCAGGACGAGCAGTACTTC. The chain couples TRBV6-1 to TRBJ2-7, with 8 bases identical to TRBD2. Trimming at V came to 1 base and at J to 5 bases, leaving 7 bases not matched to a gene. Germline CDR1 is MNHNS and CDR2 is SASEGT. The CDR3 has 15 residues.

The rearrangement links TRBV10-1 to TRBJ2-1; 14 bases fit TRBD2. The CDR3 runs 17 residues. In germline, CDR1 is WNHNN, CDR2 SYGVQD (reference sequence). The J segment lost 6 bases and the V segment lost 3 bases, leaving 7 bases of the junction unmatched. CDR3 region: CASSEPGLAGEGNEQFF. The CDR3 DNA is TGCGCCAGCAGTGAACCGGGACTAGCGGGAGAGGGCAATGAGCAGTTCTTC.

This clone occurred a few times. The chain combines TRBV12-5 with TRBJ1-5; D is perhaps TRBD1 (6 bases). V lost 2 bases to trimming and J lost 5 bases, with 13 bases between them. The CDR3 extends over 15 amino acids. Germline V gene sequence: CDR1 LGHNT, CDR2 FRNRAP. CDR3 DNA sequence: TGTGCTAGTGGTTTGTCCACGACAGGCTATCAGCCCCAGCATTTT. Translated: CASGLSTTGYQPQHF.

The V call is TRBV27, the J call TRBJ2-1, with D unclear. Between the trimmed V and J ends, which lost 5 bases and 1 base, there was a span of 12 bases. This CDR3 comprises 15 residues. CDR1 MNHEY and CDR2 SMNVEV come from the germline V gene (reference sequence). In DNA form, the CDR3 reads TGTGCCAGCAGTCCCCTAGTAGGATCCTACAATGAGCAGTTCTTC. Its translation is CASSPLVGSYNEQFF.

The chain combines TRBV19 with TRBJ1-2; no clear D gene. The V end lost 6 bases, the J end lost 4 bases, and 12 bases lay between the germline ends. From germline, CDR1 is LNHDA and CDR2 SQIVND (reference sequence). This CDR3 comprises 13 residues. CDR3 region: CASRSTSVYGYTF. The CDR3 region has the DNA TGTGCCAGTAGGTCGACATCGGTCTATGGCTACACCTTC.

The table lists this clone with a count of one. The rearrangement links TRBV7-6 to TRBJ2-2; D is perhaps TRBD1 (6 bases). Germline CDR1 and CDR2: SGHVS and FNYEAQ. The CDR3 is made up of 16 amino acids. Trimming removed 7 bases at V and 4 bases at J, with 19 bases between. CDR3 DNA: TGTGCCAGCACCCCTTACTTACAGGGACGCACCGGGGAGCTGTTTTTT. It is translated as CASTPYLQGRTGELFF. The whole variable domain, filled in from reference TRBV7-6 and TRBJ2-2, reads GAGVSQSPRYKVTKRGQDVALRCDPISGHVSLYWYRQALGQGPEFLTYFNYEAQQDKSGLPNDRFSAERPEGSISTLTIQRTEQRDSAMYRCASTPYLQGRTGELFFGEGSRLTVL.

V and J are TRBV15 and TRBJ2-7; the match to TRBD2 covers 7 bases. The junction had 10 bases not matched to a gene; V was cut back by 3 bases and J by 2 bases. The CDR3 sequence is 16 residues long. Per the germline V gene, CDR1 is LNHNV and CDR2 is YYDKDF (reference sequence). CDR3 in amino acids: CATSSRDYNPTYEQYF. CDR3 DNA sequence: TGTGCCACCAGCAGTAGGGACTACAACCCCACCTACGAGCAGTACTTC.

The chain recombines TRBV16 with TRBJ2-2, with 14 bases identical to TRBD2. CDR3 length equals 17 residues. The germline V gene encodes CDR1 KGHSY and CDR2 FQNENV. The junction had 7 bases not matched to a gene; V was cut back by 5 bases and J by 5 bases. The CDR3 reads CASSGTSGRFWTGELFF. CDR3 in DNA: TGTGCCAGCAGCGGGACTAGCGGGAGATTTTGGACCGGGGAGCTGTTTTTT.

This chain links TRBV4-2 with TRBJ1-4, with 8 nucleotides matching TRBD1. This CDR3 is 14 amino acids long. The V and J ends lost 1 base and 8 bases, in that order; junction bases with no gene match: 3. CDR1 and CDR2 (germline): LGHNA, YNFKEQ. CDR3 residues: CASSQGQGFEKLFF. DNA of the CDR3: TGTGCCAGCAGCCAAGGACAGGGGTTCGAAAAACTGTTTTTT.

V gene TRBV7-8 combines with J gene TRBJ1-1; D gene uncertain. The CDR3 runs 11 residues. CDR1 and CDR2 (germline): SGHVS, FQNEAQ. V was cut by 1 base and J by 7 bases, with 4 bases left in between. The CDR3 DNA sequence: TGTGCCAGCAGCTTAGGGCTTGAAGCTTTCTTT. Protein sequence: CASSLGLEAFF.

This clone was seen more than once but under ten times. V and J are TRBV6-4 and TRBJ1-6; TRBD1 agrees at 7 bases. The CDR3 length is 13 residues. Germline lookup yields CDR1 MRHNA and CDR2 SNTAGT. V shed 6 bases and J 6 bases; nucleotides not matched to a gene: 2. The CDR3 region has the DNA TGTGCCAGCAGGGGACAGACTAATTCACCCCTCCACTTT. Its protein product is CASRGQTNSPLHF.

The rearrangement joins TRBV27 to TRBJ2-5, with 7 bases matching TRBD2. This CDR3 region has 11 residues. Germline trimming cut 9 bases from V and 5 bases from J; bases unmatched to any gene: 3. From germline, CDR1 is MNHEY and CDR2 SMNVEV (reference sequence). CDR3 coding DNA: TGTGCCAGTTGGGGGGGGGAGACCCAGTACTTC. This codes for CASWGGETQYF.

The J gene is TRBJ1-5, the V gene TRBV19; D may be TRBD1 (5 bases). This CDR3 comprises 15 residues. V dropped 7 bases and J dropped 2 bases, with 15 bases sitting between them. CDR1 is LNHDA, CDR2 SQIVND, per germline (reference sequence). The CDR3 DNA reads TGTGCCAGTACCCCAGGGTTATTGGGCAATCAGCCCCAGCATTTT. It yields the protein CASTPGLLGNQPQHF.

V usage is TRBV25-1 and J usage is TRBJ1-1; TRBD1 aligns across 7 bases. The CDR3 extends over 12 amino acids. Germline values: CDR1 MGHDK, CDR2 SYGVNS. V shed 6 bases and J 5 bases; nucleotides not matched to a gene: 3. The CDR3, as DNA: TGTGCCAGCAGAAGGGGACAGACTGAAGCTTTCTTT. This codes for CASRRGQTEAFF.

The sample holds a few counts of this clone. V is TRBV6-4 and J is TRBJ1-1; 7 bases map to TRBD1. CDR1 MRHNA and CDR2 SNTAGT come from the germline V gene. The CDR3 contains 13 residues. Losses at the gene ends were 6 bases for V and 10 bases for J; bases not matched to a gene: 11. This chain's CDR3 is CASSVAQGVRAFF. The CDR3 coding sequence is TGTGCCAGCAGCGTTGCCCAGGGGGTAAGAGCTTTCTTT.

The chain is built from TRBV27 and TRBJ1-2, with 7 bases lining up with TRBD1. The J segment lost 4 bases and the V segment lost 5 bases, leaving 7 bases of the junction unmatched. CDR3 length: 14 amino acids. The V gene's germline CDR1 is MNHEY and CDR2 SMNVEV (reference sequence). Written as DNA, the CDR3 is TGTGCCAGCAGTACCTACGGGACAGTCTATGGCTACACCTTC. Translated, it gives CASSTYGTVYGYTF.

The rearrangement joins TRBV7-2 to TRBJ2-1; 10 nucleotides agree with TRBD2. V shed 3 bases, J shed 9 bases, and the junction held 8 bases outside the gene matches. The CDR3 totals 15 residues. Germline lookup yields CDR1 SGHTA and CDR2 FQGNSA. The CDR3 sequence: CASSFSGRTTGEQFF. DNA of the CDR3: TGTGCCAGCAGCTTTAGCGGGAGGACTACAGGTGAGCAGTTCTTC. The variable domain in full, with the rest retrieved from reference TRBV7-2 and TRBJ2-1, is GAGVSQSPSNKVTEKGKDVELRCDPISGHTALYWYRQSLGQGLEFLIYFQGNSAPDKSGLPSDRFSAERTGGSVSTLTIQRTQQEDSAVYLCASSFSGRTTGEQFFGPGTRLTVL.

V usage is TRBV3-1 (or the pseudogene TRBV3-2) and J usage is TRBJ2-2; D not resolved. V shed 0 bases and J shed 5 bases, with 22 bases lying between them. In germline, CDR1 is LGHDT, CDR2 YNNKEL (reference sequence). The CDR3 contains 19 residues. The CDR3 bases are TGTGCCAGCAGCCAAGATAGTCCAGCTAGTCACTTTCCAACCGGGGAGCTGTTTTTT. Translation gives CASSQDSPASHFPTGELFF.

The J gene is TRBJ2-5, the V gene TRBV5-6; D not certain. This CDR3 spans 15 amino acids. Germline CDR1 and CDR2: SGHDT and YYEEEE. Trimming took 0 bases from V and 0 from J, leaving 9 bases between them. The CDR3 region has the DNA TGTGCCAGCAGCTTGGCATTTGGCTACCAAGAGACCCAGTACTTC. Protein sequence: CASSLAFGYQETQYF.

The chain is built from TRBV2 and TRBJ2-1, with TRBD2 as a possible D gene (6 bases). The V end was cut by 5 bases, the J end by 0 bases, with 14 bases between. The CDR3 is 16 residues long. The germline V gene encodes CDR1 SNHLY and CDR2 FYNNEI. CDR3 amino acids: CASSHQPGSSYNEQFF. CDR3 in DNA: TGTGCCAGCAGTCATCAGCCCGGGAGCTCCTACAATGAGCAGTTCTTC.

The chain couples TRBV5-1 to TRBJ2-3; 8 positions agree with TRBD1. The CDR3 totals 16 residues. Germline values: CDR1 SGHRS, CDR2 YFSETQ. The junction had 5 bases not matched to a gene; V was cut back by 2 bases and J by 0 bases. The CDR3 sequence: CASSLPTGVSTDTQYF. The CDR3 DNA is TGCGCCAGCAGCTTACCGACAGGGGTAAGCACAGATACGCAGTATTTT.

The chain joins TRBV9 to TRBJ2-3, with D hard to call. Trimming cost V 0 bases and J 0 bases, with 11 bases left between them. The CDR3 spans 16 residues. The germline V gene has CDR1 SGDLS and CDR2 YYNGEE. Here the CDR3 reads CASSVASGPSTDTQYF. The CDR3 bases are TGTGCCAGCAGCGTAGCGTCAGGCCCTAGCACAGATACGCAGTATTTT.

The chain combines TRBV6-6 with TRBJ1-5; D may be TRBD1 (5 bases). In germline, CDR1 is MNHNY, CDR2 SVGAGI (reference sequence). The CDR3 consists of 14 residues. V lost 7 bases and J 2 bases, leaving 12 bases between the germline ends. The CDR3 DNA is TGTGCCAGCATGCAGGGTAAGGGCAATCAGCCCCAGCATTTT. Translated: CASMQGKGNQPQHF.

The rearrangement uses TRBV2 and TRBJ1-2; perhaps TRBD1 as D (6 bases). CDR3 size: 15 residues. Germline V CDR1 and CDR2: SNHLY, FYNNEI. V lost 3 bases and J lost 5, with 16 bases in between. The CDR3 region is CASSDPGQHSYGYTF. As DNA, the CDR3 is TGTGCCAGCAGTGATCCGGGACAACATTCGTATGGCTACACCTTC.